A single sample gave rise to the 7 T cell receptor beta chains below, sequenced in a study of T cells in tuberculosis. The time point was: new active TB diagnosis, blood taken before or within 7 days of starting treatment. Sequencing used immunoSEQ multiplex PCR; TCRdb keeps in-frame clones, though not all of them. The sample carries about 33,000 clones, about 85% recorded once. The sequencing used PBMCs, collected at tuberculosis diagnosis. These receptors were collected from an adult with tuberculosis.

This chain joins TRBV29-1 and TRBJ2-5, with D perhaps matching TRBD1 (6 bases). Trimming cost V 7 bases and J 1 base, with 13 bases left between them. In germline, CDR1 is SQVTM, CDR2 ANQGSEA. This CDR3 is 13 amino acids long. The CDR3 spells CSANDRPQETQYF. CDR3 coding DNA: TGCAGCGCCAACGACAGGCCCCAAGAGACCCAGTACTTC.

J is TRBJ1-2 and V is TRBV29-1; D is perhaps TRBD1 (5 bases). This CDR3 is built from 13 residues. V lost 6 bases, J lost 5 bases, and 16 bases lay in between. The germline CDR1 and CDR2 sequences are SQVTM and ANQGSEA. The CDR3 bases are TGCAGCGTCCCGGAGGGCAGGGATTATGGCTACACCTTC. Its translation: CSVPEGRDYGYTF.

The rearrangement uses TRBV7-2 and TRBJ1-1; no clear D gene. V lost 4 bases and J lost 2, with 11 bases in between. From germline, CDR1 is SGHTA and CDR2 FQGNSA. This CDR3 has 14 residues. The CDR3 protein is CASSSQNTNTEAFF. The CDR3 DNA is TGTGCCAGCAGCTCTCAAAACACCAACACTGAAGCTTTCTTT.

The chain carries TRBV19 and TRBJ2-2; 10 bases match TRBD2. Germline values: CDR1 LNHDA, CDR2 SQIVND (reference sequence). The ends lost 3 bases at V and 3 bases at J; junction bases unmatched: 4. This CDR3 has 16 residues. As DNA, the CDR3 is TGTGCCAGTAGTATCGCGCTAGCGGGGGACACCGGGGAGCTGTTTTTT. It yields the protein CASSIALAGDTGELFF.

This chain connects TRBV9 to TRBJ2-5; the match to TRBD1 covers 11 bases. V lost 0 bases, J lost 4 bases, and 2 bases stayed unmatched. The CDR3 length is 15 residues. Germline loops: CDR1 SGDLS, CDR2 YYNGEE. CDR3 bases: TGTGCCAGCAGCGTAGCTGGGACAGGGGGAGAGACCCAGTACTTC. Its protein product is CASSVAGTGGETQYF.

The chain has TRBV6-5 and TRBJ1-1, with TRBD1 as a possible D gene (5 bases). CDR1 and CDR2 from the germline V gene are MNHEY and SVGAGI. Trimming shortened V by 2 bases and J by 5 bases, and 15 bases separated the two germline ends. This CDR3 spans 15 amino acids. The CDR3 loop is CASSYSPGEVTEAFF. CDR3 sequence (DNA): TGTGCCAGCAGTTACAGTCCGGGGGAGGTAACTGAAGCTTTCTTT.

This chain links TRBV19 with TRBJ2-2, with 8 bases matching TRBD1. Germline V gene lookup returns CDR1 LNHDA and CDR2 SQIVND (reference sequence). This CDR3 region has 13 residues. The V and J ends lost 5 bases and 8 bases, in that order; junction bases with no gene match: 4. CDR3 residues: CASSPRGPGELFF. The CDR3 DNA reads TGTGCCAGTAGTCCCAGGGGGCCGGGGGAGCTGTTTTTT.